This T cell receptor beta chain derives from a study of T cell changes during pregnancy in multiple sclerosis. Clones were read by immunoSEQ multiplex PCR, and TCRdb kept only the in-frame ones, dropping some. The data contain tens of thousands of clones, 90% of them singletons. This receptor was obtained from a female donor with multiple sclerosis, enrolled in a pregnancy study. Specimen: CD8+ T cells from peripheral blood mononuclear cells, collected in the third trimester of pregnancy.

The CDR3 loop reads CAWALGGGAEQFF. CDR3 nucleotides: TGTGCCTGGGCCCTCGGGGGGGGTGCTGAGCAGTTCTTC. This chain joins TRBV30 and TRBJ2-1; 8 bases map to TRBD2. This CDR3 has 13 residues. The V and J ends lost 5 bases and 9 bases, in that order; junction bases with no gene match: 9. Germline V gene sequence: CDR1 GTSNPN, CDR2 SVGIG (reference sequence).